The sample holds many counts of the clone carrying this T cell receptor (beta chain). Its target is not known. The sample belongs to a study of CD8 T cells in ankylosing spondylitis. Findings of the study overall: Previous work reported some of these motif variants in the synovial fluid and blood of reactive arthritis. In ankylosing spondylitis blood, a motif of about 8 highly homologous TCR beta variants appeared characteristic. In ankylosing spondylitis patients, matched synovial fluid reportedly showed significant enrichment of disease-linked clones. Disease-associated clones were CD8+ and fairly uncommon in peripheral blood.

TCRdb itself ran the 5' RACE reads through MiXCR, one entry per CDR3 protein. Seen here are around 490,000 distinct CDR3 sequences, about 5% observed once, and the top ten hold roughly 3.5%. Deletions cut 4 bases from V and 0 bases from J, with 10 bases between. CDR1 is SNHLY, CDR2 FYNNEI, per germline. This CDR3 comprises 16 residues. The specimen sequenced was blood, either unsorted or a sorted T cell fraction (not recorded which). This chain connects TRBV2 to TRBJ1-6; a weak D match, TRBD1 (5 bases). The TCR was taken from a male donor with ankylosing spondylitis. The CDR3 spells CASSAEGSSYNSPLHF. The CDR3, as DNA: TGTGCCAGCAGTGCAGAGGGGAGCTCCTATAATTCACCCCTCCACTTT.